The 12 T cell receptor delta chains reported below all come from one sample, sequenced in a study of gamma-delta T cells after stem cell transplantation. TCRdb re-called the RT-PCR reads with CATT. This sample yields 12,000 to 15,000 delta-chain clones, of which roughly 34% are seen a single time; around 4% belongs to the top ten. The sample taken for sequencing was gamma-delta T cells. Receptors were obtained from a human donor. It is not recorded whose cells these are; they may come from a transplant donor.

The chain couples TRDV1 to TRDJ1; a possible D gene is TRDD3 (5 bases). V lost 2 bases to trimming and J lost 7 bases, with 32 bases between them. Germline V gene sequence: CDR1 TSWWSYY, CDR2 QGS. The CDR3 runs to 20 residues. The CDR3 reads CALGELFYYDWMPPPSKLIF. CDR3 DNA sequence: TGTGCTCTTGGGGAATTATTCTACTACGACTGGATGCCCCCACCCTCTAAACTCATCTTT.

The chain has TRDV1 and TRDJ1; 9 positions match TRDD2. The germline V gene encodes CDR1 TSWWSYY and CDR2 QGS. Trimming took 0 bases from V and 13 from J; bases not matched to a gene: 24. This CDR3 spans 19 amino acids. This chain's CDR3 is CALGELQGLPTSFSASTIF. CDR3 nucleotides: TGTGCTCTTGGGGAACTGCAAGGCCTTCCTACGTCCTTCTCCGCTTCGACCATCTTT.

This chain joins TRDV3 and TRDJ1; 12 bases line up with TRDD3. V shed 2 bases and J 0 bases; nucleotides not matched to a gene: 22. Germline V gene data show CDR1 as TVYSNPD and CDR2 as GDNSRS (reference sequence). The CDR3 length is 21 residues. CDR3 sequence reads: CAFRASFPLILGDTDTDKLIF. The CDR3 DNA is TGTGCCTTTCGGGCCTCCTTCCCTCTTATACTGGGGGATACCGACACCGATAAACTCATCTTT.

The chain combines TRDV1 with TRDJ1, with TRDD2 matching over 9 bases. The CDR3 spans 20 residues. The J segment lost 6 bases and the V segment lost 3 bases, leaving 23 bases of the junction unmatched. Germline V lookup: CDR1 TSWWSYY, CDR2 QGS. CDR3 sequence reads: CALGDAPFLRIEYGVYKLIF. The CDR3 DNA reads as TGTGCTCTTGGGGACGCCCCCTTCCTACGAATAGAGTATGGGGTCTATAAACTCATCTTT.

About this clone itself: TCRdb lists the protein of a much larger clone for this DNA, which differs at residue 5, so this is likely a read error; the protein given here is translated from the DNA itself. The V and J genes are TRDV2 and TRDJ3; tentatively, D is TRDD3 (6 bases). The CDR3 is 16 residues long. V was clipped by 3 bases and J by 0 bases, with 8 bases between them. Germline V gene sequence: CDR1 GEAIGNYY, CDR2 EKD. CDR3 region: CACDRGSSWDTRQMFF. CDR3 DNA: TGTGCCTGTGACCGGGGGAGCTCCTGGGACACCCGACAGATGTTTTTC.

The J gene is TRDJ3, the V gene TRAV29/DV5, with TRDD3 identical over 8 bases. This CDR3 is built from 16 residues. Germline-derived CDR1 and CDR2 are NSMFDY and ISSIKDK. J was trimmed by 2 bases and V by 0 bases; bases with no gene match: 1. The CDR3 DNA is TGTGCAGCAAGCGGCTGGGGGACCTGGGACACCCGACAGATGTTTTTC. Protein: CAASGWGTWDTRQMFF.

The chain employs TRDV3 and TRDJ1; 7 positions agree with TRDD3. The CDR3 is made up of 15 amino acids. Trimming took 4 bases from V and 4 from J; bases not matched to a gene: 15. CDR1 and CDR2 (germline): TVYSNPD, GDNSRS (reference sequence). The DNA for the CDR3 is TGTGCCTCTCGTTCCACCCAGTACTGGGGCGATAAACTCATCTTT. As protein: CASRSTQYWGDKLIF. Together with reference TRDV3 and TRDJ1, the CDR3 gives the full variable domain: CDKVTQSSPDQTVASGSEVVLLCTYDTVYSNPDLFWYRIRPDYSFQFVFYGDNSRSEGADFTQGRFSVKHILTQKAFHLVISPVRTEDSATYYCASRSTQYWGDKLIFGKGTRVTVEP.

In its sample, this clone was seen a few times. The rearrangement links TRDV1 to TRDJ1; TRDD2 aligns across 8 bases. Losses at the gene ends were 5 bases for V and 0 bases for J; bases not matched to a gene: 20. Germline V gene lookup returns CDR1 TSWWSYY and CDR2 QGS. The CDR3 consists of 20 residues. The CDR3 bases are TGTGCTCTTGGGATCCCCCTTCCTATCCGGGCCCTTAGTTACACCGATAAACTCATCTTT. It encodes CALGIPLPIRALSYTDKLIF.

This chain links TRDV1 with TRDJ1; TRDD3 matches 8 bases. Trimming removed 0 bases from V and 0 bases from J; junction bases left unmatched: 48. This CDR3 spans 31 amino acids. Germline V lookup: CDR1 TSWWSYY, CDR2 QGS. CDR3 nucleotide sequence: TGTGCTCTTGGGGAACTCGGGGAGCGTATAAGACCAGATAGTAGGTCCTACTGCCTTACTGGGGGTTGGAGGTACACCGATAAACTCATCTTT. Its protein is CALGELGERIRPDSRSYCLTGGWRYTDKLIF.

A word on this clone: Mismatch with germline at one junction end may stem from a read error. This chain connects TRDV3 to TRDJ1, with a possible D match to TRDD3 (7 bases). Germline lookup yields CDR1 TVYSNPD and CDR2 GDNSRS (reference sequence). This CDR3 comprises 15 residues. CDR3 DNA sequence: TGTGCCCCTTCCGGGGGATCCCTGTACACCGATGAACTCATCTTT. Its translation is CAPSGGSLYTDELIF.

In its sample, this clone was seen a few times. The rearrangement uses TRDV1 and TRDJ1, with TRDD3 matching over 11 bases. J gave up 0 bases and V 2 bases, and 14 bases lay outside the gene matches. There are 20 residues in the CDR3. CDR1 TSWWSYY and CDR2 QGS come from the germline V gene. CDR3 sequence: CALGEASSSWGILYTDKLIF. In DNA, the CDR3 is TGTGCTCTTGGGGAAGCCTCCTCTTCCTGGGGGATACTGTACACCGATAAACTCATCTTT.

The J gene is TRDJ1, the V gene TRDV1, with 10 nucleotides matching TRDD3. With 0 bases clipped from V and 4 bases from J, the junction kept 20 bases outside the gene matches. The germline gives CDR1 TSWWSYY, CDR2 QGS. The length of the CDR3 is 21 residues. CDR3 nucleotides: TGTGCTCTTGGGGAACTATTCTTCCGAGGGGGATACGCGGGGGGTAGCGATAAACTCATCTTT. This codes for CALGELFFRGGYAGGSDKLIF.